This TCR beta chain is drawn from a study of identical twins. This clonotype was picked up a small number of times. Its antigen is still unknown. The V and J ends lost 6 bases and 9 bases respectively, with 21 bases between them. Germline CDR1 reads SEHNR; CDR2 reads FQNEAQ (reference sequence). CDR3 length equals 16 residues. Study outcomes and limitations: Within cord blood, abundant beta clonotypes carried fewer insertions, but memory repertoires showed no such trend.

TCRdb reprocessed the 5' RACE reads via MiXCR and lists one record per CDR3 protein. The repertoire consists of about 920,000 distinct CDR3 sequences, with 10% to 15% occurring once and the leading ten covering about 1.5%. The same data also contributed to another study, on yellow fever vaccine responses in identical twins.

The genes are TRBV7-9 and TRBJ1-6; weak D call: TRBD1 (5 bases). The TCR comes from a woman younger than 30 in good health. Sequenced: PBMCs. CDR3 coding DNA: TGTGCCAGCAGTTGGGGACGTGTCCCACGGGGTTCACCCCTCCACTTT. It specifies CASSWGRVPRGSPLHF.